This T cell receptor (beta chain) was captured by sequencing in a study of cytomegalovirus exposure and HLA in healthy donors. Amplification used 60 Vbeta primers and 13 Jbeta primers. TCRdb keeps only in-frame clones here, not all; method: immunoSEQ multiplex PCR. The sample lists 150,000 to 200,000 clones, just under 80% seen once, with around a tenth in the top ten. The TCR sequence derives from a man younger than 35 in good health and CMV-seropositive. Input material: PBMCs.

The CDR3 sequence: CASSTGTVDNQPQHF. CDR3 nucleotides: TGTGCCAGCTCAACCGGGACTGTAGACAATCAGCCCCAGCATTTT. The chain is built from TRBV18 and TRBJ1-5, with TRBD1 as a possible D gene (5 bases). Germline CDR1 is KGHSH and CDR2 is LQKENI. CDR3 length: 15 residues. Trimming shortened V by 5 bases and J by 3 bases, and 14 bases separated the two germline ends.